What follows are 2 T cell receptor beta chains derived from one specimen sequenced in a study of cytomegalovirus exposure and HLA in healthy donors. Method: immunoSEQ multiplex PCR; TCRdb's copy keeps in-frame clones and lacks some. The table records 97,000 or so clones, roughly 87% of them present only once. The sample taken for sequencing was PBMCs. The receptor source for this set is a woman under 40 in good health and CMV-seronegative.

The rearrangement links TRBV6-6 to TRBJ2-4, with TRBD2 matching 8 bases. Germline CDR1 reads MNHNY; CDR2 reads SVGAGI (reference sequence). V lost 4 bases and J lost 7; bases outside the gene matches: 6. This CDR3 comprises 14 residues. The CDR3 sequence is CASSSAGDGNIQYF. CDR3 nucleotide sequence: TGTGCCAGCAGTTCAGCGGGGGATGGGAACATTCAGTACTTC.

The rearrangement links TRBV19 to TRBJ2-4, with D possibly being TRBD2 (6 bases). The CDR3 is 16 amino acids. Germline CDR1 reads LNHDA; CDR2 reads SQIVND (reference sequence). Deletions cut 3 bases from V and 5 bases from J, with 17 bases between. The CDR3 reads CASSITSLIRENIQYF. CDR3 DNA: TGTGCCAGTAGTATCACTAGCTTAATTAGGGAAAACATTCAGTACTTC.